The clone carrying this T cell receptor beta chain was counted only a few times. Its target is not known. RNA transcripts yielded amplified TCR beta CDR3 regions. The study used the HTBI primer set for a first-round RT-PCR of the TCR CDR3. TCRdb reprocessed the multiplex PCR reads via MiXCR and lists one record per CDR3 protein. Among about 500,000 distinct CDR3 sequences listed, over 13% were seen once. These data belong to a study of T cells in Graves' hyperthyroidism and ophthalmopathy. At the level of the study: Prior to any treatment, at the point of initial diagnosis, peripheral blood was collected.

Calling Graves' hyperthyroidism stable meant ophthalmopathy did not progress within 18 months. This CDR3 region has 18 residues. Trimming cost V 1 base and J 7 bases; bases outside gene matches: 11. Germline CDR1 reads LNHDA; CDR2 reads SQIVND (reference sequence). Broader study findings: Ophthalmopathy could be told apart from stable hyperthyroidism with a 13 V-J model. Most clonotypes expanded in thyroid above 0.001 were likewise present in blood.

Sequenced material: blood. This chain joins TRBV19 and TRBJ2-1, with 12 nucleotides matching TRBD2. The origin of this receptor is a woman aged 18 to 35 with Graves' hyperthyroidism. CDR3 loop: CASSIGLAGGPSENEQFF. The CDR3 DNA reads TGTGCCAGTAGTATAGGGCTAGCGGGAGGGCCATCGGAAAATGAGCAGTTCTTC.